The 5 T cell receptor beta chains listed next were all sequenced from one sample in a study of T cells after yellow fever vaccination (dated by TCRdb to between 2019 and 2020). The library was prepared using 5' RACE. The listed sequencing device is Illumina HiSeq 2500. TCRdb reprocessed the public reads (quality trimming at Q25 with fastp, clone calling with MiXCR) and kept in-frame beta chains. Identical CDR3 proteins give one entry, which carries the most common genes and DNA. In this sample the table shows about 370,000 distinct CDR3 sequences, 11% of which occur a single time. Of the sample, roughly 18% is held by the ten largest clones. This specimen's treatment or condition label, per the study, means: live attenuated yellow fever vaccine strain. The source material was PBMCs, sampled on the day of the first yellow fever vaccination. The origin of the receptors is a man younger than 35 who received the YFV17D yellow fever vaccine.

The CDR3, as DNA: TGTGCCAGCAGCTTGGCAAGGGGAAGCATTCAGTACTTC. This gives the protein CASSLARGSIQYF. The chain has TRBV5-8 and TRBJ2-4, with D perhaps TRBD1 (5 bases). V was clipped by 0 bases and J by 9 bases, with 10 bases between them. The germline V gene has CDR1 SGHTS and CDR2 YDEGEE. The CDR3 contains 13 residues.

This clonotype was seen a handful of times. The CDR3 region is CASSYRTGPTDTQYF. DNA for the CDR3: TGTGCCAGCAGTTACCGAACAGGGCCCACAGATACGCAGTATTTT. The chain employs TRBV6-5 and TRBJ2-3, with D tentatively TRBD1 (6 bases). Germline CDR1 MNHEY, CDR2 SVGAGI. The ends were cut back, 2 bases at V and 2 bases at J, with 11 bases in the middle. This CDR3 has 15 amino acids.

The chain is built from TRBV4-1 and TRBJ1-2, with 9 bases aligning to TRBD1. Germline-derived CDR1 and CDR2 are MGHRA and YSYEKL. V lost 1 base and J lost 6; bases outside the gene matches: 6. The CDR3 sequence is 15 residues long. In DNA, the CDR3 is TGCGCCAGCAGCCAAGGAACAGGGGGCTCTAATGGCTACACCTTC. Amino acids: CASSQGTGGSNGYTF.

V is TRBV7-2 and J is TRBJ2-7; 10 bases align to TRBD1. Germline-derived CDR1 and CDR2 are SGHTA and FQGNSA. The J segment lost 1 base and the V segment lost 4 bases, leaving 7 bases of the junction unmatched. The CDR3 runs 16 residues. CDR3 in amino acids: CASSWPGTGVSYEQYF. DNA for the CDR3: TGTGCCAGCAGCTGGCCCGGGACAGGGGTGTCCTACGAGCAGTACTTC. The full variable domain, rest sourced from reference TRBV7-2 and TRBJ2-7, is GAGVSQSPSNKVTEKGKDVELRCDPISGHTALYWYRQSLGQGLEFLIYFQGNSAPDKSGLPSDRFSAERTGGSVSTLTIQRTQQEDSAVYLCASSWPGTGVSYEQYFGPGTRLTVT.

This clonotype showed up just a few times. This chain connects TRBV20-1 to TRBJ1-1; 7 bases match TRBD1. The CDR3 length is 11 residues. V lost 3 bases, J lost 9 bases, and 4 bases stayed unmatched. Germline V gene lookup returns CDR1 DFQATT and CDR2 SNEGSKA (reference sequence). This CDR3 reads CSARKQGKAFF. In DNA form, the CDR3 reads TGCAGTGCTAGGAAACAGGGGAAAGCTTTCTTT.